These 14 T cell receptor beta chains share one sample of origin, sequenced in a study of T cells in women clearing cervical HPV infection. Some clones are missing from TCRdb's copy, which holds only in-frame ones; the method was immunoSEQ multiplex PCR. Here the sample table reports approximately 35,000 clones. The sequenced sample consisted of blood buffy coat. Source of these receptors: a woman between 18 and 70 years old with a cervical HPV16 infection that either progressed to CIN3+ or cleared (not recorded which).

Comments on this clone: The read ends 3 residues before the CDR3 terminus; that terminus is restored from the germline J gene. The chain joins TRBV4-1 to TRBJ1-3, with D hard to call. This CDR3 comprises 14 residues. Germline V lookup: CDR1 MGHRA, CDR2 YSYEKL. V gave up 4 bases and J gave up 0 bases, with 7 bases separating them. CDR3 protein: CASSREPSGNTIYF. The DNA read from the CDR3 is TGCGCCAGCAGCCGCGAGCCCTCTGGAAACACC.

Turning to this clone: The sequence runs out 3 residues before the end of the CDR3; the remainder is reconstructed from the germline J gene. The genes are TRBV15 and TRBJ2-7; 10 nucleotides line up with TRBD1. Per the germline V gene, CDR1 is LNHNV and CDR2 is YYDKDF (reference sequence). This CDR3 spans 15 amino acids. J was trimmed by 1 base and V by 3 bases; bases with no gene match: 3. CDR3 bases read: TGTGCCACCAGCAGGGGACAGGGGATTTCCTACGAG. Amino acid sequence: CATSRGQGISYE. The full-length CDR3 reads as CATSRGQGISYEQYF. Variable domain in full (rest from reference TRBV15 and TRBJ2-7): DAMVIQNPRYQVTQFGKPVTLSCSQTLNHNVMYWYQQKSSQAPKLLFHYYDKDFNNEADTPDNFQSRRPNTSFCFLDIRSPGLGDTAMYLCATSRGQGISYEQYFGPGTRLTVT.

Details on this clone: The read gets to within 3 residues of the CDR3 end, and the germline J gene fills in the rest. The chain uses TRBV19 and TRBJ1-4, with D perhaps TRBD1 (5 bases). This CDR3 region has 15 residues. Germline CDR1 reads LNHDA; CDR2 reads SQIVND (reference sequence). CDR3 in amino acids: CASSPDPGTKAPLFF. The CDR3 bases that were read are TGTGCCAGTAGTCCGGACCCGGGGACTAAAGCACCA.

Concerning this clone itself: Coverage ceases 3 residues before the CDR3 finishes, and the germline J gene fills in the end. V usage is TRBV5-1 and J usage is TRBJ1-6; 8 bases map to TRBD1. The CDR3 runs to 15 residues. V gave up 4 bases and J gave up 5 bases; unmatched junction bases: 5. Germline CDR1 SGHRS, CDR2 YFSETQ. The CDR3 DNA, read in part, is TGCGCCAGCAGCCTAGGACAGGGCGATAATTCACCC. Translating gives CASSLGQGDNSP. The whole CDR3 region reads CASSLGQGDNSPLHF.

The DNA read from the CDR3 is TGTGCCTGGGGTAGGGTTAACAATCAGCCC. This sequence encodes CAWGRVNNQP. The entire CDR3 reads CAWGRVNNQPQHF. The V gene is TRBV30, the J gene TRBJ1-5; D gene uncertain. The observed sequence ends 3 residues before the CDR3 terminus, with the missing tail filled in from the germline J gene. CDR3 length: 13 residues. Germline values: CDR1 GTSNPN, CDR2 SVGIG (reference sequence). V was pared by 5 bases and J by 3 bases, with 11 bases between.

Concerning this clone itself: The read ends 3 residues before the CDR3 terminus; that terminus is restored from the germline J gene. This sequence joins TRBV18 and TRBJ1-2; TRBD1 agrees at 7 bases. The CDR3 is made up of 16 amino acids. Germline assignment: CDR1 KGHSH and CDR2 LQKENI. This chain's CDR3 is CASSPAPTGSFDDYTF. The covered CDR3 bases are TGTGCCAGCTCACCCGCGCCGACAGGGTCCTTCGACGAC. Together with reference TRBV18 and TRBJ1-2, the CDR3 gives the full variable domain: NAGVMQNPRHLVRRRGQEARLRCSPMKGHSHVYWYRQLPEEGLKFMVYLQKENIIDESGMPKERFSAEFPKEGPSILRIQQVVRGDSAAYFCASSPAPTGSFDDYTFGSGTRLTVV.

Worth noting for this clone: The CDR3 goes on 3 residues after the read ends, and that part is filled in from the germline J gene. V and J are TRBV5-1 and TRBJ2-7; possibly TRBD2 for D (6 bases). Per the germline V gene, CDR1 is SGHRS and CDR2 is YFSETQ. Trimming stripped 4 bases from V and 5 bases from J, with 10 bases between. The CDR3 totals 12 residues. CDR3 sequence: CASSQEGNEQYF. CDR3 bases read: TGCGCCAGCAGCCAGGAGGGGAACGAG.

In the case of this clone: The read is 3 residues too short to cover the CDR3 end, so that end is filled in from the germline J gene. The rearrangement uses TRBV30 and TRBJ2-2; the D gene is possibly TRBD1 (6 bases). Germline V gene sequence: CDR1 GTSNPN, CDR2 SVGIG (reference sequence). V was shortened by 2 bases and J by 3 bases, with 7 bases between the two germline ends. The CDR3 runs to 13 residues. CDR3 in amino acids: CAWSRTDTGELFF. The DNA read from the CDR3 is TGTGCCTGGAGTAGGACAGACACCGGGGAG.

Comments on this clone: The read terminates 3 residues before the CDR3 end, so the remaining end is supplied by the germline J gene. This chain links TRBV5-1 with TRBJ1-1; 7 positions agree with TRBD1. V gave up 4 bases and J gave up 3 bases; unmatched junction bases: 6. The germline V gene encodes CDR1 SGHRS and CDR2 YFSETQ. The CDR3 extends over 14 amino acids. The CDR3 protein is CASSNGQADTEAFF. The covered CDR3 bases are TGCGCCAGCAGCAACGGACAGGCCGACACTGAA.

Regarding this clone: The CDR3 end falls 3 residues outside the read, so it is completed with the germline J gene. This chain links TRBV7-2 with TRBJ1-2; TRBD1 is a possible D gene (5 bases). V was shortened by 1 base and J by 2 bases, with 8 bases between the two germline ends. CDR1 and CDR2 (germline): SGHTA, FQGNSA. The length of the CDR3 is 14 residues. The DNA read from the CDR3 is TGTGCCAGCAGCTTAGGGCGACAGAACTATGGC. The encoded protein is CASSLGRQNYG. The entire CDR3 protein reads CASSLGRQNYGYTF.

CDR3 sequence: CASSSAGGGGANVLFF. Incomplete CDR3 DNA: TGTGCCAGCAGCTCTGCAGGGGGCGGTGGGGCCAACGTA. V and J are TRBV7-7 and TRBJ1-4; 8 positions agree with TRBD1. The read falls 3 residues short of the CDR3 end, and the missing part is taken from the germline J gene. There are 16 residues in the CDR3. Looked up from germline, CDR1 is SSHAT and CDR2 is FNYEAQ (reference sequence).

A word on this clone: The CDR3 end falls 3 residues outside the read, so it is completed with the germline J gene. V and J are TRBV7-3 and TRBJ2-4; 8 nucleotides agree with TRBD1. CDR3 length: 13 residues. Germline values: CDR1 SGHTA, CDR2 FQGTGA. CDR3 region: CASSTDRGYGQYF. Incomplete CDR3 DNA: TGTGCCAGCAGCACAGACAGGGGCTATGGT. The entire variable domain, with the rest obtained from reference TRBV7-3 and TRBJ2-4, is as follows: GAGVSQTPSNKVTEKGKYVELRCDPISGHTALYWYRQSLGQGPEFLIYFQGTGAADDSGLPNDRFFAVRPEGSVSTLKIQRTERGDSAVYLCASSTDRGYGQYFGAGTRLSVL.

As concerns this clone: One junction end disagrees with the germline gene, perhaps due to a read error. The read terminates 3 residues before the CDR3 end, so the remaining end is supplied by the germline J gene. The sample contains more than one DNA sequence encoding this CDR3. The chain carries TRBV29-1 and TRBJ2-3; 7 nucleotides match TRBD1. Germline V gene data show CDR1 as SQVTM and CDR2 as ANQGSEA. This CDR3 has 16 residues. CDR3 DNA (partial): TGCAGTGTTGAGTTGGGAAGGGGGCTAGGAACAGATACG. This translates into CSVELGRGLGTDT. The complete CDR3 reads CSVELGRGLGTDTQYF.

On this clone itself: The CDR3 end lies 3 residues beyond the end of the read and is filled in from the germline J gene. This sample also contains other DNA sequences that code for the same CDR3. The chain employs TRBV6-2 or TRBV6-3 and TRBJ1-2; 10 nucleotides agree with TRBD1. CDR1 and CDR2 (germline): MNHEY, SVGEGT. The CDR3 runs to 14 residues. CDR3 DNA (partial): TGTGCCAGCAGTACCACAGACAGGGGGCCAAGT. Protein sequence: CASSTTDRGPS. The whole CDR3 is CASSTTDRGPSYTF.